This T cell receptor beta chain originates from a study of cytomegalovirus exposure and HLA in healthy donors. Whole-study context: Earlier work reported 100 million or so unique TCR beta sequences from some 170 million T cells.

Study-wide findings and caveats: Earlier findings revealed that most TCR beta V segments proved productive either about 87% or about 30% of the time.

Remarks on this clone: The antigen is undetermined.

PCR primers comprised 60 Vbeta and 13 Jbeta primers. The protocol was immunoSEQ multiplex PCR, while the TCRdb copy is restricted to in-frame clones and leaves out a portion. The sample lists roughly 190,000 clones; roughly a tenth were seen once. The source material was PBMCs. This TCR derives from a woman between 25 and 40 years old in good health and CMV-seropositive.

The CDR3 is CASRDRESGNTIYF. DNA of the CDR3: TGTGCCAGTCGGGACAGGGAGTCGGGAAACACCATATATTTT. This chain links TRBV25-1 with TRBJ1-3; 9 bases are shared with TRBD1. The CDR3 contains 14 residues. V gave up 9 bases and J gave up 4 bases; unmatched junction bases: 7. Per germline, CDR1 MGHDK and CDR2 SYGVNS.